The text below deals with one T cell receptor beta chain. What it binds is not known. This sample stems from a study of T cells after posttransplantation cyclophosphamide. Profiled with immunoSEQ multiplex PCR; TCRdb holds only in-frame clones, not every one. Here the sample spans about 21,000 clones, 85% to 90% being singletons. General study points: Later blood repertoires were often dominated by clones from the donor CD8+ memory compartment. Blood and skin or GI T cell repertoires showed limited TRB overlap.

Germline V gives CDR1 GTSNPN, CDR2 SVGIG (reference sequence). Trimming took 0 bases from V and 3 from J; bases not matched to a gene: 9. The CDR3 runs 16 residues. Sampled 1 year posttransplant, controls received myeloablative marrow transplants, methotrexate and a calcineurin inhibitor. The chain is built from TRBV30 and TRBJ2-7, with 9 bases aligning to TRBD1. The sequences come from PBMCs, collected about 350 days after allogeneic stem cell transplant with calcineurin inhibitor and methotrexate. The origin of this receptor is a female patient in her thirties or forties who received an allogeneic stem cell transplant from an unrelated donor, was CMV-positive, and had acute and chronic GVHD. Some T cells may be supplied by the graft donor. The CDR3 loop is CAWSVPGTGFNYEQYF. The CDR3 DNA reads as TGTGCCTGGAGTGTACCCGGGACAGGGTTTAACTACGAGCAGTACTTC.